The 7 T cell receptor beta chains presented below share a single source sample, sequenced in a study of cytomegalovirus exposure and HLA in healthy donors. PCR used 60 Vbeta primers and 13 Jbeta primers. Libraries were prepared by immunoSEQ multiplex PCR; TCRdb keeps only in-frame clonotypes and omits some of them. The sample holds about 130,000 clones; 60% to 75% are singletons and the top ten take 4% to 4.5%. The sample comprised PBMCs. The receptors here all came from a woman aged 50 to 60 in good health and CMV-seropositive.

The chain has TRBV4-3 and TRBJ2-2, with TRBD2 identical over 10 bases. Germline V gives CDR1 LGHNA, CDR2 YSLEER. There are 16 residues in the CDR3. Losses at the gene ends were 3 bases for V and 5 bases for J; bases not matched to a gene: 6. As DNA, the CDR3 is TGCGCCAGCAGCCATCTAGCGGGGGTGGGAACCGGGGAGCTGTTTTTT. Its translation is CASSHLAGVGTGELFF.

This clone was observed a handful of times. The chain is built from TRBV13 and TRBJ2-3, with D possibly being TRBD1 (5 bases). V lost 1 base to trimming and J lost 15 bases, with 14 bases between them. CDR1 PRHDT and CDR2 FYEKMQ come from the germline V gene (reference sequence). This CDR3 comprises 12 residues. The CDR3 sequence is CASSLEGSRRYF. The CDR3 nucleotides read TGTGCCAGCAGCTTAGAGGGGTCTAGACGCTATTTT.

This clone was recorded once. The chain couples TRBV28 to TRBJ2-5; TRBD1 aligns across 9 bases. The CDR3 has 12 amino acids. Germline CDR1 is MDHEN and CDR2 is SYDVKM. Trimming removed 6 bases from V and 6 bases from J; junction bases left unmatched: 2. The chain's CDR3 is CASRTGGQTQYF. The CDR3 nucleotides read TGTGCCAGCAGGACAGGGGGGCAGACCCAGTACTTC. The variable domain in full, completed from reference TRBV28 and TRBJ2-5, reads DVKVTQSSRYLVKRTGEKVFLECVQDMDHENMFWYRQDPGLGLRLIYFSYDVKMKEKGDIPEGYSVSREKKERFSLILESASTNQTSMYLCASRTGGQTQYFGPGTRLLVL.

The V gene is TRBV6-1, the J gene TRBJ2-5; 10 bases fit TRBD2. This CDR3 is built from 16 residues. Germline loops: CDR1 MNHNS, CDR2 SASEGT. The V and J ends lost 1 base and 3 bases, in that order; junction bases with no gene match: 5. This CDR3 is CASSEGSLAGEETQYF. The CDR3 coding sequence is TGTGCCAGCAGTGAAGGCTCTCTAGCGGGGGAAGAGACCCAGTACTTC.

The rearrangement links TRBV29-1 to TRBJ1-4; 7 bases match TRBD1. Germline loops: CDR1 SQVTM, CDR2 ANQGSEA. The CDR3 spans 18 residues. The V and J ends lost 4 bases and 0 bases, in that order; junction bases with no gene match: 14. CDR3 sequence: CSVGPLRGEGATNEKLFF. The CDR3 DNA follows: TGCAGCGTTGGCCCGCTCAGGGGGGAAGGTGCAACTAATGAAAAACTGTTTTTT.

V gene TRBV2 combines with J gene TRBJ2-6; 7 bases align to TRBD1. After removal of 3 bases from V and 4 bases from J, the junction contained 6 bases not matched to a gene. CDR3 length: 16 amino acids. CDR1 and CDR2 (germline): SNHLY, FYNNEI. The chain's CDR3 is CASSDPTGVGANVLTF. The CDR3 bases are TGTGCCAGCAGTGACCCCACAGGGGTCGGGGCCAACGTCCTGACTTTC.

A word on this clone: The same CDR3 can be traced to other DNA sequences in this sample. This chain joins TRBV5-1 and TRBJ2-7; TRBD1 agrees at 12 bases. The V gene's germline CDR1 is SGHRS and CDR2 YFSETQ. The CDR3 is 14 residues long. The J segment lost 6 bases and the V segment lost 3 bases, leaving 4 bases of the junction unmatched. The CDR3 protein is CASSSGTGGLEQYF. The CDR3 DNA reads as TGCGCCAGCAGCTCCGGGACAGGGGGCCTCGAGCAGTACTTC.